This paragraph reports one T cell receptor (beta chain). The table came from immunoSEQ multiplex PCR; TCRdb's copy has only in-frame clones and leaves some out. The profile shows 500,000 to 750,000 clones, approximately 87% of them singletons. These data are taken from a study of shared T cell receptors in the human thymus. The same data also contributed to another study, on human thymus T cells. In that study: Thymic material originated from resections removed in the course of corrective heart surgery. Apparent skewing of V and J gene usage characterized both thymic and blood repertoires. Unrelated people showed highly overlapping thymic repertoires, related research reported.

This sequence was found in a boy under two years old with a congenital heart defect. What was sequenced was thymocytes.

In nucleotides, the CDR3 is TGTGCCAGCAGCGGGGCTAGAAGCGGGAGAAATACCGGGGAGCTGTTTTTT. This sequence encodes CASSGARSGRNTGELFF. The rearrangement uses TRBV5-4 and TRBJ2-2; the match to TRBD2 covers 8 bases. The germline V gene encodes CDR1 SGHNT and CDR2 YYREEE (reference sequence). V lost 4 bases and J lost 5; bases outside the gene matches: 13. CDR3 length equals 17 residues. The full variable domain, completed using reference TRBV5-4 and TRBJ2-2, is ETGVTQSPTHLIKTRGQQVTLRCSSQSGHNTVSWYQQALGQGPQFIFQYYREEENGRGNFPPRFSGLQFPNYSSELNVNALELDDSALYLCASSGARSGRNTGELFFGEGSRLTVL.